The subject of this entry is one T cell receptor (beta chain). Its antigen is unidentified. The record originates from a study of vaccination and CD4 T cells after COVID-19. Findings and limits, study-wide: Spike mono-reactive status applied to 304 of 307 vaccine-specific clones in convalescent patients.

Time point indicated: late sampling 161 to 241 days after vaccination in a few convalescent patients. The treatment here: approximately nine-day PBMC culture with coronavirus spike peptide pools or control peptides (ViraFEST assay). Looked up from germline, CDR1 is SEHNR and CDR2 is FQNEAQ (reference sequence). CDR3 length equals 14 residues. The V end lost 3 bases, the J end lost 4 bases, and 11 bases lay between the germline ends. With the Oncomine TCR Beta short-read assay, DNA from cultured CD4+ T cells was sequenced. TCRdb redid the calling of the PCR reads with MiXCR, one entry per CDR3 protein. This table has about 30,000 distinct CDR3 sequences, roughly a third appearing once.

The sequence came from a human donor who had recovered from COVID-19. The rearrangement uses TRBV7-9 and TRBJ2-3, with a weak D call TRBD2 (6 bases). The sample was CD4+ T cells from blood, cultured in vitro, taken about 7 months after SARS-CoV-2 vaccination. The CDR3, as DNA: TGTGCCAGCAGCTTTGGCGGGACCTCAGATACGCAGTATTTT. It translates to CASSFGGTSDTQYF.